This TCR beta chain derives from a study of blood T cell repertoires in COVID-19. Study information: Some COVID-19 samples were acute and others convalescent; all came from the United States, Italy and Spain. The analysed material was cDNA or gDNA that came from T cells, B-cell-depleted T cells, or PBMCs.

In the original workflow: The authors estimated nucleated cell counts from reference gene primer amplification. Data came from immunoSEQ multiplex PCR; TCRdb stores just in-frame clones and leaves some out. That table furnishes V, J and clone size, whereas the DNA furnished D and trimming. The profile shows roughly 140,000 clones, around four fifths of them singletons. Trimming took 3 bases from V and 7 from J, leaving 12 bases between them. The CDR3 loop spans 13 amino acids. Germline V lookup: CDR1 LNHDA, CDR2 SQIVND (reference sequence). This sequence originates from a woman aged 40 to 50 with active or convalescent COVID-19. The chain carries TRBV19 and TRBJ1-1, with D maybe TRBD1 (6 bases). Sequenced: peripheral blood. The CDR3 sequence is CASSIDQGGEAFF. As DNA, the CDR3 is TGTGCCAGTAGTATCGACCAAGGGGGTGAAGCTTTCTTT.